The clone carrying this T cell receptor (beta chain) was observed at least ten times. These data are taken from a study of molecular identifiers for immune sequencing clone quantification. At the level of the study: Replicate runs used RNA from approximately 20,000 or 98,000 naive CD8 cells, which was split five ways into aliquots, and four of those aliquots were then sequenced.

The V gene's germline CDR1 is SGDLS and CDR2 YYNGEE. The V gene lost 0 bases and the J gene lost 1 base, with 4 bases spanning the gap. CDR3 length: 13 residues. Sorting defined naive CD8 T cells as CD8+CD4-CCR7+CD45RA+. Previously described methods with listed TCR primers produced the bulk TCR libraries. TCRdb re-called the PCR reads through MiXCR, storing one row per CDR3 protein. The sample yields around 480,000 distinct CDR3 sequences, less than 30% seen once. The chain recombines TRBV9 with TRBJ1-1, with no clear D. Sequencing used naive CD8+ T cells from blood, with Jurkat cell RNA spiked in. Indicated subset: FACS-sorted CD8+CD4-CCR7+CD45RA+ naive T cells. The TCR sequence derives from a human donor in good health. Some libraries in this study had Jurkat cell RNA spiked in. This CDR3 is CASSVGTNTEAFF. CDR3 sequence (DNA): TGTGCCAGCAGCGTAGGAACGAACACTGAAGCTTTCTTT.